Listed here are 11 T cell receptor beta chains from one sample, sequenced in a study of PD-1 blockade in mismatch repair-deficient tumors. No cognate antigen is known for these TCRs. Produced via immunoSEQ multiplex PCR; TCRdb's table is partial and in-frame only. The sample shows approximately 10,000 clones, about 90% of them seen only once. Indicated time point: approximately 10-day in vitro stimulation with candidate mutation-associated neoantigen peptide 1. The sequencing here drew on cells cultured in vitro, taken from a patient treated with pembrolizumab. The receptors stem from an adult with mismatch repair-deficient cancer.

The rearrangement joins TRBV5-1 to TRBJ2-7; D remains ambiguous. From germline, CDR1 is SGHRS and CDR2 YFSETQ. This CDR3 region has 15 residues. V lost 1 base and J lost 4, with 15 bases in between. CDR3 nucleotides: TGCGCCAGCAGCTTGAATCTGGGAAGGGATTACGAGCAGTACTTC. Translation: CASSLNLGRDYEQYF.

The V call is TRBV2, the J call TRBJ1-1; no clear D gene. CDR3 length: 13 residues. V lost 5 bases and J 4 bases, leaving 11 bases between the germline ends. The germline V gene has CDR1 SNHLY and CDR2 FYNNEI. CDR3 in DNA: TGTGCCAGCAGTCTAAGGTTAGGCACTGAAGCTTTCTTT. Amino acid sequence: CASSLRLGTEAFF.

In this sample, this clone turned up once. The chain couples TRBV7-9 to TRBJ2-4, with 8 bases that match TRBD2. The J segment lost 1 base and the V segment lost 5 bases, leaving 4 bases of the junction unmatched. Looked up from germline, CDR1 is SEHNR and CDR2 is FQNEAQ (reference sequence). The CDR3 sequence is 15 residues long. CDR3 loop: CASSLRGGAKNIQYF. DNA of the CDR3: TGTGCCAGCAGCCTCCGCGGGGGGGCCAAAAACATTCAGTACTTC.

The rearrangement uses TRBV19 and TRBJ1-5; TRBD1 agrees at 8 bases. This CDR3 is 13 amino acids long. Trimming took 4 bases from V and 4 from J; bases not matched to a gene: 0. Germline CDR1 is LNHDA and CDR2 is SQIVND (reference sequence). This CDR3 reads CASSRQGNQPQHF. CDR3 nucleotide sequence: TGTGCCAGTAGTAGACAGGGGAATCAGCCCCAGCATTTT.

The chain carries TRBV28 and TRBJ1-1; 7 nucleotides match TRBD1. Germline CDR1 is MDHEN and CDR2 is SYDVKM. Losses at the gene ends were 5 bases for V and 0 bases for J; bases not matched to a gene: 9. The CDR3 loop spans 16 amino acids. The CDR3 nucleotides are TGTGCCAGCAGTCTCCGGACAGGAAAGGTGAACACTGAAGCTTTCTTT. This encodes CASSLRTGKVNTEAFF.

The chain uses TRBV7-9 and TRBJ2-1; D is uncertain. Trimming took 3 bases from V and 7 from J, leaving 10 bases between them. The CDR3 spans 13 residues. Germline loops: CDR1 SEHNR, CDR2 FQNEAQ (reference sequence). CDR3 bases: TGTGCCAGCAGCTTCTCGGAAATGAATGAGCAGTTCTTC. The encoded protein is CASSFSEMNEQFF.

This clone was observed a few times. V gene TRBV28 combines with J gene TRBJ2-7; tentative D call: TRBD2 (6 bases). Germline CDR1 MDHEN, CDR2 SYDVKM. Trimming removed 3 bases from V and 0 bases from J, with 9 bases in between. The CDR3 has 14 residues. This CDR3 is CASSFGEASYEQYF. In DNA form, the CDR3 reads TGTGCCAGCAGTTTCGGGGAGGCCTCCTACGAGCAGTACTTC.

This chain uses TRBV5-4 with TRBJ2-1; possibly TRBD2 for D (6 bases). The ends were cut back, 1 base at V and 9 bases at J, with 17 bases in the middle. The V gene's germline CDR1 is SGHNT and CDR2 YYREEE (reference sequence). The CDR3 sequence is 15 residues long. Here the CDR3 reads CASSLTGLTMREQFF. The CDR3 nucleotides are TGTGCCAGCAGCTTGACGGGACTCACGATGCGTGAGCAGTTCTTC.

V and J are TRBV9 and TRBJ2-1, with TRBD1 matching 9 bases. The germline gives CDR1 SGDLS, CDR2 YYNGEE. The CDR3 extends over 14 amino acids. Germline trimming cut 3 bases from V and 13 bases from J; bases unmatched to any gene: 11. The CDR3 protein is CASSAGTGQFIQFF. CDR3 nucleotides: TGTGCCAGCAGCGCCGGGACAGGGCAGTTTATCCAGTTCTTC.

This sequence joins TRBV6-5 and TRBJ1-5, with 7 bases fitting TRBD1. This CDR3 spans 16 amino acids. After removal of 0 bases from V and 3 bases from J, the junction contained 5 bases not matched to a gene. Germline V CDR1 and CDR2: MNHEY, SVGAGI. CDR3 protein: CASSYSGTAFNQPQHF. Here the CDR3 DNA reads TGTGCCAGCAGTTACTCGGGGACAGCCTTCAATCAGCCCCAGCATTTT.

This chain uses TRBV5-1 with TRBJ1-3; no definite D call. V lost 4 bases and J lost 1, with 9 bases in between. In germline, CDR1 is SGHRS, CDR2 YFSETQ. The CDR3 sequence is 14 residues long. This chain's CDR3 is CASSVGRSGNTIYF. DNA for the CDR3: TGCGCCAGCAGCGTAGGAAGATCTGGAAACACCATATATTTT.